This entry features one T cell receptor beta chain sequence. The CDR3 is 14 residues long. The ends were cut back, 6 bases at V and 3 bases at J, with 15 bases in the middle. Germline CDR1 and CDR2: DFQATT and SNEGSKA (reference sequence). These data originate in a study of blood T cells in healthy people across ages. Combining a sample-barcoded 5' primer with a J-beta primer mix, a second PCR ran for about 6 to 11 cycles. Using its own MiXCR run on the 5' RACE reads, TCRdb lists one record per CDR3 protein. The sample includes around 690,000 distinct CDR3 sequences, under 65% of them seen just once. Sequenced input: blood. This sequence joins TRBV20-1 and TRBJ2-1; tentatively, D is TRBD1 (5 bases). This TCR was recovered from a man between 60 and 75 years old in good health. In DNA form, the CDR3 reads TGCAGTGCCCCAGGGTGGAAGGACTACAATGAGCAGTTCTTC. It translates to CSAPGWKDYNEQFF.